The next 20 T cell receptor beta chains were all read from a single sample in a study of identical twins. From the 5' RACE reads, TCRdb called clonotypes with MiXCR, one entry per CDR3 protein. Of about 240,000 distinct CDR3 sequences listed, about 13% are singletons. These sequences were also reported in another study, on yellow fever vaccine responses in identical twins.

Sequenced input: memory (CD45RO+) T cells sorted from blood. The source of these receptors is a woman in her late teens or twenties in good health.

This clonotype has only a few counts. CDR3 region: CASSLDRGKAFF. The CDR3, as DNA: TGTGCCAGCAGTCTGGACAGGGGTAAAGCTTTCTTT. The V and J genes are TRBV12-3 or TRBV12-4 and TRBJ1-1, with 9 bases lining up with TRBD1. This CDR3 region has 12 residues. The trim removed 5 bases at V and 9 bases at J, leaving 4 bases unmatched.

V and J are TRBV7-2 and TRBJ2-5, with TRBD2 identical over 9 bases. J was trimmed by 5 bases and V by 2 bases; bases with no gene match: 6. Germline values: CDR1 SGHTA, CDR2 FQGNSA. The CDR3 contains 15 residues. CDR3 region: CASSLTAGGPETQYF. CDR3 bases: TGTGCCAGCAGCTTAACCGCGGGGGGGCCGGAGACCCAGTACTTC.

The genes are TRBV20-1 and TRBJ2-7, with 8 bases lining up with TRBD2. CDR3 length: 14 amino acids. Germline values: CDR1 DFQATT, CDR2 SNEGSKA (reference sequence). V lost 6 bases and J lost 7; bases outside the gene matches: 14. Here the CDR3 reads CSATGGEYVSEQYF. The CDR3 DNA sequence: TGCAGTGCCACCGGGGGGGAATATGTGTCGGAGCAGTACTTC.

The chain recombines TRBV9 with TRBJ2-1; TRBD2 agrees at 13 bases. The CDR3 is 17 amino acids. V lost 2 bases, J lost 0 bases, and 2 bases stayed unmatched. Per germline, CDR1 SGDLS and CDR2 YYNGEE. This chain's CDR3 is CASSVTSGGASYNEQFF. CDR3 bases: TGTGCCAGCAGCGTCACTAGCGGGGGGGCCTCCTACAATGAGCAGTTCTTC.

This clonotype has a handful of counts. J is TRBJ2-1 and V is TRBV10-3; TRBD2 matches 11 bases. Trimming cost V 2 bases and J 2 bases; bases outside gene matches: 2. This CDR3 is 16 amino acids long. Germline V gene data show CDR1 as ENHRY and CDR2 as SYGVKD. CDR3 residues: CAISESSGRAYNEQFF. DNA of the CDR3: TGTGCCATCAGTGAGAGTAGCGGGAGGGCCTACAATGAGCAGTTCTTC.

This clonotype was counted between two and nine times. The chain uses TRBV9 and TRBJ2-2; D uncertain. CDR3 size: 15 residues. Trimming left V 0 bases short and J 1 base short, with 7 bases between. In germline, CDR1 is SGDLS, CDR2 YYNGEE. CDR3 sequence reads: CASSVDVLNTGELFF. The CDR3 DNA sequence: TGTGCCAGCAGCGTAGACGTCCTGAACACCGGGGAGCTGTTTTTT.

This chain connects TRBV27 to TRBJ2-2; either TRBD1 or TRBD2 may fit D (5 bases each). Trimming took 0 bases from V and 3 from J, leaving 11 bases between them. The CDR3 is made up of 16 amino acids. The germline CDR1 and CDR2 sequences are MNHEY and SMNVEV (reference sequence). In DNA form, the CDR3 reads TGTGCCAGCAGTTTATCGACGGGGCGCGACACCGGGGAGCTGTTTTTT. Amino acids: CASSLSTGRDTGELFF.

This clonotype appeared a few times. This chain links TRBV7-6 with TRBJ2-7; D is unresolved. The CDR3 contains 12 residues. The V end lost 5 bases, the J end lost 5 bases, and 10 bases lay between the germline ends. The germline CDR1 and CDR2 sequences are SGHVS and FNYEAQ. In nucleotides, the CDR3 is TGTGCCAGCAGCCGCATACCCCACGAGCAGTACTTC. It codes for CASSRIPHEQYF.

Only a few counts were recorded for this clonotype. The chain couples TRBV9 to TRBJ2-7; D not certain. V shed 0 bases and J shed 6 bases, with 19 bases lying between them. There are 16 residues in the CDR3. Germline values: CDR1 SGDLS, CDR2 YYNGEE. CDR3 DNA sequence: TGTGCCAGCAGCGTAGGTGTTGGGGTGGCGTCTTCCGAGCAGTACTTC. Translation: CASSVGVGVASSEQYF.

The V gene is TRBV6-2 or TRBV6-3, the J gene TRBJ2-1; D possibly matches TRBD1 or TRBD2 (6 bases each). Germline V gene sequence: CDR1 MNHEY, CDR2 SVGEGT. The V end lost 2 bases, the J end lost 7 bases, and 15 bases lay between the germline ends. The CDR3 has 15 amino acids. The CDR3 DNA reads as TGTGCCAGCAGTTACGGAGGGGGTGGGGGGAATGAGCAGTTCTTC. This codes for CASSYGGGGGNEQFF.

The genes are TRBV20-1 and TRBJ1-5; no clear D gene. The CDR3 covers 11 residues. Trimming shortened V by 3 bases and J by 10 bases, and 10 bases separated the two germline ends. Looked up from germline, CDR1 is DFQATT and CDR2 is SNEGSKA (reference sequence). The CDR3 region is CSASGGGPQHF. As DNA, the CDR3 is TGCAGTGCTAGTGGAGGCGGACCCCAGCATTTT.

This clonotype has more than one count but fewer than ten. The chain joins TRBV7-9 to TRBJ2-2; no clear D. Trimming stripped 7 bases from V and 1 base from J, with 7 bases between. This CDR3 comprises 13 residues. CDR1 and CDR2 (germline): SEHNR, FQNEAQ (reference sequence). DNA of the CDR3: TGTGCCAGCAACCAACTGAACACCGGGGAGCTGTTTTTT. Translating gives CASNQLNTGELFF.

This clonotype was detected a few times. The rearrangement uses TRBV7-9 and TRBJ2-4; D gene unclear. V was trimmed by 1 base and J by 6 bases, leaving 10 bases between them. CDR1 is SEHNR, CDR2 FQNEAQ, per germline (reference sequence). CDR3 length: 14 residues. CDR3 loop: CASSLGGMGNIQYF. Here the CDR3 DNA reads TGTGCCAGCAGCTTAGGGGGAATGGGAAACATTCAGTACTTC. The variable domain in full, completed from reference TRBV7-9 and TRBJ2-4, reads DTGVSQNPRHKITKRGQNVTFRCDPISEHNRLYWYRQTLGQGPEFLTYFQNEAQLEKSRLLSDRFSAERPKGSFSTLEIQRTEQGDSAMYLCASSLGGMGNIQYFGAGTRLSVL.

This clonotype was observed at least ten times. The CDR3 DNA follows: TGTGCCAGCAGCCAATCCGAGGCGGCCGAGCAGTACTTC. Translated: CASSQSEAAEQYF. The rearrangement links TRBV16 to TRBJ2-7; D ambiguous. Per the germline V gene, CDR1 is KGHSY and CDR2 is FQNENV. The CDR3 length is 13 residues. The ends were cut back, 0 bases at V and 6 bases at J, with 9 bases in the middle.

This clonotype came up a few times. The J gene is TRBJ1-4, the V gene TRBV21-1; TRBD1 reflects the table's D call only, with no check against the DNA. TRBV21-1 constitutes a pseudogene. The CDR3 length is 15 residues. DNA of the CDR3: TGTGCCAGCAGCATCCACCGGGACAGTAATGAAAAACTGTTTTTT. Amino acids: CASSIHRDSNEKLFF.

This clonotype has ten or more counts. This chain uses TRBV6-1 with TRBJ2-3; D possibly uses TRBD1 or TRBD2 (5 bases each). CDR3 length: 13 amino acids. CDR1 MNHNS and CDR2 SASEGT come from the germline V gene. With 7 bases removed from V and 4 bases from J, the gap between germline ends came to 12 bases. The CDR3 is CASNNQGADTQYF. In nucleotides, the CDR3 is TGTGCCAGCAATAACCAGGGAGCAGATACGCAGTATTTT.

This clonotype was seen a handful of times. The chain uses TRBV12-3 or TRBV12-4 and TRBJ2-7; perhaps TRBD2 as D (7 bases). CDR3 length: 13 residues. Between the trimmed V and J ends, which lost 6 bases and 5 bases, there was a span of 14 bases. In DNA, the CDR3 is TGTGCCAGCAGCCCCCGAGGGGGGGACGAGCAGTACTTC. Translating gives CASSPRGGDEQYF.

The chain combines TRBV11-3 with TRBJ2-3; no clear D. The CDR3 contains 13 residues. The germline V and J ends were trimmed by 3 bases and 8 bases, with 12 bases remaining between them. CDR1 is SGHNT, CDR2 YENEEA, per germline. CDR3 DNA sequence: TGTGCCAGCAGCTTCAAGAGACTGAGTACGCAGTATTTT. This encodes CASSFKRLSTQYF.

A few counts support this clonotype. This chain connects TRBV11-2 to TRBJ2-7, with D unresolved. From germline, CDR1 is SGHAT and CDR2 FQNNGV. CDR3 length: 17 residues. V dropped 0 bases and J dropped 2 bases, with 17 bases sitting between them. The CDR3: CASSLDGRWRSAYEQYF. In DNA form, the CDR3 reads TGTGCCAGCAGCTTAGATGGACGGTGGCGATCAGCCTACGAGCAGTACTTC. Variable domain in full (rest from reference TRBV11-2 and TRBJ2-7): EAGVAQSPRYKIIEKRQSVAFWCNPISGHATLYWYQQILGQGPKLLIQFQNNGVVDDSQLPKDRFSAERLKGVDSTLKIQPAKLEDSAVYLCASSLDGRWRSAYEQYFGPGTRLTVT.

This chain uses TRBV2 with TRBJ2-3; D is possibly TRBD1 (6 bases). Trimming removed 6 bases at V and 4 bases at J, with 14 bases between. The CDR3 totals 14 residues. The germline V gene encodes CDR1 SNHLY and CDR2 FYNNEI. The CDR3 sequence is CASSLTGLADTQYF. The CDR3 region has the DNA TGTGCCAGCAGCCTCACAGGGTTAGCAGATACGCAGTATTTT.